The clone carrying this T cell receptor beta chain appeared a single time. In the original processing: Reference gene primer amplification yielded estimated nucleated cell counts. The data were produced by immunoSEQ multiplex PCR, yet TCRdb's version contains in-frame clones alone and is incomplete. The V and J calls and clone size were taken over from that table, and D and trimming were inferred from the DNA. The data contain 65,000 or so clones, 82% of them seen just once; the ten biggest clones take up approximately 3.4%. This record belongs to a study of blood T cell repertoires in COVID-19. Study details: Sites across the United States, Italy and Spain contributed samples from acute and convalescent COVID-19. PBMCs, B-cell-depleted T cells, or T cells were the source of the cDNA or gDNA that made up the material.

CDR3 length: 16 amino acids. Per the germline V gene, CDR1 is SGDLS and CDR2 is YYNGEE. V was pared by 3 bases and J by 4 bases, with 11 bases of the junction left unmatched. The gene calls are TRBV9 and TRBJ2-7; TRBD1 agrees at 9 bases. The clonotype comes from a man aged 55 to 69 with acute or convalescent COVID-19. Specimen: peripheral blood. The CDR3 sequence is CASSEHSTDRGYEQYF. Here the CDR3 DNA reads TGTGCCAGCAGCGAGCATTCAACGGACAGGGGTTACGAGCAGTACTTC.